These 18 T cell receptor beta chains came from one sample sequenced in a study of blood T cell repertoires in COVID-19. Using immunoSEQ multiplex PCR, the repertoire was profiled, and TCRdb retains in-frame clones only, with some absent. The sample shows about 67,000 clones, 75% to 80% of them seen only once. Material: peripheral blood. Receptors were obtained from an older woman with acute or convalescent COVID-19.

This chain uses TRBV2 with TRBJ2-1; tentatively, D is TRBD1 (5 bases). Germline-derived CDR1 and CDR2 are SNHLY and FYNNEI. CDR3 length: 13 amino acids. V was pared by 5 bases and J by 7 bases, with 12 bases between. The CDR3 protein is CASSQGFGNEQFF. DNA for the CDR3: TGTGCCAGCAGTCAGGGATTCGGGAATGAGCAGTTCTTC.

V usage is TRBV9 and J usage is TRBJ2-1; 16 nucleotides line up with TRBD2. Germline trimming cut 3 bases from V and 1 base from J; bases unmatched to any gene: 4. Germline CDR1 is SGDLS and CDR2 is YYNGEE. The CDR3 is 18 amino acids. The CDR3 nucleotides read TGTGCCAGCAGCGAGGGACTAGCGGGGGGGAAGTCCTACAATGAGCAGTTCTTC. The encoded protein is CASSEGLAGGKSYNEQFF.

The chain combines TRBV19 with TRBJ1-1, with D perhaps matching TRBD1 (5 bases). The CDR3 length is 13 residues. Germline V gene sequence: CDR1 LNHDA, CDR2 SQIVND (reference sequence). Trimming removed 7 bases from V and 1 base from J, with 10 bases in between. The CDR3 loop is CASTKGQNTEAFF. CDR3 in DNA: TGTGCCAGTACAAAAGGACAGAACACTGAAGCTTTCTTT.

This clone showed up just a few times. The chain carries TRBV7-6 and TRBJ2-7, with 11 bases fitting TRBD1. Looked up from germline, CDR1 is SGHVS and CDR2 is FNYEAQ. The CDR3 covers 14 residues. The V gene end was trimmed by 4 bases and the J gene end by 4 bases; junction bases not matched to a gene: 3. CDR3 coding DNA: TGTGCCAGCAGCTCCGGGACAGGGGGGTACGAGCAGTACTTC. Translation gives CASSSGTGGYEQYF.

The chain couples TRBV7-3 to TRBJ2-1; tentatively, D is TRBD2 (6 bases). Germline CDR1 and CDR2: SGHTA and FQGTGA. The length of the CDR3 is 17 residues. V was shortened by 3 bases and J by 6 bases, with 21 bases between the two germline ends. CDR3 sequence: CASSFLPAGSSGNEQFF. As DNA, the CDR3 is TGTGCCAGCAGCTTCCTCCCAGCGGGCTCCTCGGGCAATGAGCAGTTCTTC.

This chain uses TRBV6-6 with TRBJ1-1, with a tentative D call TRBD1 (6 bases). Germline V gene lookup returns CDR1 MNHNY and CDR2 SVGAGI (reference sequence). This CDR3 is 14 amino acids long. The germline V and J ends were trimmed by 1 base and 4 bases, with 10 bases remaining between them. The CDR3 nucleotides read TGTGCCAGCAGTTACTTCTTACAGGGCACTGAAGCTTTCTTT. Amino acids: CASSYFLQGTEAFF.

The chain uses TRBV2 and TRBJ2-4; 10 nucleotides match TRBD1. V gave up 7 bases and J gave up 2 bases; unmatched junction bases: 2. The CDR3 contains 14 residues. Germline values: CDR1 SNHLY, CDR2 FYNNEI. This chain's CDR3 is CASKDRGSKNIQYF. The CDR3 DNA is TGTGCCAGCAAGGACAGGGGGTCCAAAAACATTCAGTACTTC.

The rearrangement joins TRBV6-1 to TRBJ2-7, with D uncertain. The germline V gene encodes CDR1 MNHNS and CDR2 SASEGT. The CDR3 runs 11 residues. V gave up 3 bases and J gave up 11 bases, with 11 bases separating them. The CDR3 protein is CASSERRREYF. The CDR3 DNA sequence: TGTGCCAGCAGTGAGCGGCGGAGAGAGTACTTC.

The chain recombines TRBV10-2 with TRBJ1-5; D is uncertain. The CDR3 has 14 residues. V lost 2 bases to trimming and J lost 8 bases, with 13 bases between them. Per germline, CDR1 WSHSY and CDR2 SAAADI. The CDR3 DNA sequence: TGCGCCAGCAGTGAGATCTCCCGGGGAGAGCCCCAGCATTTT. Protein: CASSEISRGEPQHF.

This clone was observed once. The CDR3 region is CASSDMDTDTQYF. The CDR3 bases are TGTGCCAGCAGCGACATGGACACAGATACGCAGTATTTT. This chain connects TRBV3-1 (or the pseudogene TRBV3-2) to TRBJ2-3, with D uncertain. V lost 5 bases and J 2 bases, leaving 8 bases between the germline ends. The CDR3 has 13 amino acids. Germline V gene lookup returns CDR1 LGHDT and CDR2 YNNKEL (reference sequence).

This sequence joins TRBV5-6 and TRBJ2-7; D uncertain. CDR1 is SGHDT and CDR2 is YYEEEE in the germline V gene. Trimming shortened V by 1 base and J by 1 base, and 9 bases separated the two germline ends. The CDR3 totals 14 residues. As DNA, the CDR3 is TGTGCCAGCAGCTTGCTCGGTCCGTCCTACGAGCAGTACTTC. Translating it yields CASSLLGPSYEQYF.

The rearrangement uses TRBV30 and TRBJ1-1; D gene unclear. Germline lookup yields CDR1 GTSNPN and CDR2 SVGIG (reference sequence). Trimming left V 4 bases short and J 2 bases short, with 11 bases between. The CDR3 length is 13 residues. CDR3 in DNA: TGTGCCTGGAAACAAACAAGAAACACTGAAGCTTTCTTT. This sequence encodes CAWKQTRNTEAFF.

The chain carries TRBV9 and TRBJ1-3, with D tentatively TRBD1 (6 bases). Germline lookup yields CDR1 SGDLS and CDR2 YYNGEE. The ends were cut back, 7 bases at V and 2 bases at J, with 13 bases in the middle. The CDR3 is 14 residues long. CDR3 in DNA: TGTGCCAGCGCCTTAGGGGGGGCTGGAAACACCATATATTTT. Translation gives CASALGGAGNTIYF.

The chain joins TRBV10-3 to TRBJ2-5; TRBD2 agrees at 10 bases. This CDR3 has 14 residues. The ends lost 6 bases at V and 2 bases at J; junction bases unmatched: 3. Germline CDR1 is ENHRY and CDR2 is SYGVKD. The CDR3 sequence is CAISGLADQETQYF. DNA for the CDR3: TGTGCCATCAGCGGACTAGCGGATCAAGAGACCCAGTACTTC.

This rearrangement joins TRBV2 to TRBJ2-1, with 8 bases fitting TRBD2. Per the germline V gene, CDR1 is SNHLY and CDR2 is FYNNEI. CDR3 size: 12 residues. CDR3 amino acids: CGYSGEYNEQFF. The CDR3 coding sequence is TGTGGGTATAGCGGGGAGTACAATGAGCAGTTCTTC. Filled out from reference TRBV2 and TRBJ2-1, the complete variable domain reads EPEVTQTPSHQVTQMGQEVILRCVPISNHLYFYWYRQILGQKVEFLVSFYNNEISEKSEIFDDQFSVERPDGSNFTLKIRSTKLEDSAMYFCGYSGEYNEQFFGPGTRLTVL.

This chain joins TRBV15 and TRBJ2-7; D is possibly TRBD1 (5 bases). Germline V gene sequence: CDR1 LNHNV, CDR2 YYDKDF (reference sequence). Deletions cut 6 bases from V and 0 bases from J, with 9 bases between. CDR3 size: 13 residues. The CDR3 bases are TGTGCCACCAGTTGGGGCGGCTCCTACGAGCAGTACTTC. The encoded protein is CATSWGGSYEQYF.

The J gene is TRBJ1-1, the V gene TRBV4-3; no firm D call. Germline V gene sequence: CDR1 LGHNA, CDR2 YSLEER. The CDR3 extends over 14 amino acids. The V gene lost 3 bases and the J gene lost 1 base, with 9 bases spanning the gap. CDR3 in DNA: TGCGCCAGCAGCCATGGCGGCCAGAACACTGAAGCTTTCTTT. Translated: CASSHGGQNTEAFF.

In its sample, this clone was seen once. V and J are TRBV3-1 (or the pseudogene TRBV3-2) and TRBJ1-2, with D uncertain. CDR1 and CDR2 from the germline V gene are LGHDT and YNNKEL (reference sequence). This CDR3 comprises 14 residues. Trimming pared 4 bases from V and 5 bases from J, leaving 14 bases between. The CDR3, as DNA: TGTGCCAGCAGCCCCACTGTCGGGTCTTATGGCTACACCTTC. Translation: CASSPTVGSYGYTF.